This T cell receptor beta chain was sequenced during a study of neurological immune-mediated disorders. Study details: A relapsing-remitting course was seen in most of the roughly 34 multiple sclerosis patients and a secondary progressive course in 3. Points from the study as a whole: None of the CDR3 amino acid sequences of expanded clones recurred across subjects, suggesting private repertoires in all groups.

Germline CDR1 SGHVS, CDR2 FQNEAQ. This CDR3 region has 16 residues. With 1 base removed from V and 1 base from J, the gap between germline ends came to 11 bases. TCRdb independently ran MiXCR on the 5' RACE reads; one entry per CDR3 protein. The sample includes roughly 71,000 distinct CDR3 sequences, 3% to 5% of them seen just once. In this sample, this clonotype turned up many times. The target antigen is unknown. The unsorted libraries were prepared from 2 million PBMCs (stored at -80 C). This TCR was recovered from a young man with multiple sclerosis. The J gene is TRBJ1-5, the V gene TRBV7-8, with D unresolved. Sequences were obtained from PBMCs. DNA of the CDR3: TGTGCCAGCAGCTTAGGGCAGTCCCTAAGCAATCAGCCCCAGCATTTT. Its translation: CASSLGQSLSNQPQHF.